The clone carrying this T cell receptor beta chain was counted a few times. Its matching antigen is unknown. The investigators reverse transcribed all of the isolated RNA, so they sequenced expressed TCRB transcripts. Generated by immunoSEQ multiplex PCR, the TCRdb table keeps only in-frame clones and is missing some. Here the sample spans roughly 400,000 clones, approximately 15% being singletons. The data belong to a study of beta chain features in type 1 diabetes. General study findings and limits: Fewer insertions but more deletions were seen at VDJ junctions in type 1 diabetes patients.

Roughly 100 mL of blood, on average, came from one heparinised draw per donor. The CDR3 has 17 residues. V dropped 0 bases and J dropped 2; count of bases not matched to a gene: 7. V gene TRBV23-1 combines with J gene TRBJ2-3, with 8 bases aligning to TRBD2. TRBV23-1 belongs to the ORF category, with a function that is uncertain. This TCR was recovered from a woman aged 18-29 years in good health. Sequencing input: naive CD4+ T cells from blood. This CDR3 reads CASSQSFWRGATDTQYF. The CDR3 bases are TGCGCCAGCAGTCAATCATTTTGGCGGGGGGCCACAGATACGCAGTATTTT.